The 30 T cell receptor beta chains in this list originate from one sample, sequenced in a study of cytomegalovirus exposure and HLA in healthy donors. Primers for the PCR totalled 60 Vbeta and 13 Jbeta. TCRdb's table, derived via immunoSEQ multiplex PCR, lists solely in-frame clones and lacks some. The sample has under 200,000 clones, 65% to 85% seen once. The sample comprised PBMCs. The receptors derive from a woman aged 35 to 49 in good health and CMV-seropositive.

V and J are TRBV4-1 and TRBJ1-6; 11 nucleotides agree with TRBD1. The CDR3 runs to 18 residues. The germline V gene encodes CDR1 MGHRA and CDR2 YSYEKL. V trimming: 0 bases; J trimming: 7 bases; junction bases outside the gene matches: 8. This chain's CDR3 is CASSQDGQGAQPNSPLHF. DNA of the CDR3: TGCGCCAGCAGCCAAGACGGACAGGGGGCACAGCCCAATTCACCCCTCCACTTT.

This sequence joins TRBV6-1 and TRBJ2-3, with a tentative D call TRBD2 (6 bases). From germline, CDR1 is MNHNS and CDR2 SASEGT. The CDR3 consists of 15 residues. The V end lost 6 bases, the J end lost 4 bases, and 17 bases lay between the germline ends. The CDR3 DNA follows: TGTGCCAGCAGCCGTACGGGGGAATTGTCAGATACGCAGTATTTT. This encodes CASSRTGELSDTQYF.

This clone showed up just a few times. The chain has TRBV14 and TRBJ2-1; 10 positions match TRBD2. The germline gives CDR1 SGHDN, CDR2 FVKESK. This CDR3 comprises 15 residues. V lost 4 bases, J lost 7 bases, and 7 bases stayed unmatched. CDR3 coding DNA: TGTGCCAGCAGCCCCCTCAGCGGGGGGGCGAATGAGCAGTTCTTC. It is translated as CASSPLSGGANEQFF.

The V gene is TRBV5-4, the J gene TRBJ1-2, with 8 bases fitting TRBD1. This CDR3 contains 15 residues. Trimming cost V 4 bases and J 3 bases; bases outside gene matches: 8. Looked up from germline, CDR1 is SGHNT and CDR2 is YYREEE (reference sequence). The CDR3 protein is CASSTQGADDYGYTF. CDR3 bases: TGTGCCAGCAGCACGCAGGGGGCGGATGACTATGGCTACACCTTC.

The chain employs TRBV14 and TRBJ1-1; D remains ambiguous. V lost 2 bases and J lost 0, with 7 bases in between. Germline-derived CDR1 and CDR2 are SGHDN and FVKESK. The CDR3 runs 14 residues. The CDR3 DNA reads as TGTGCCAGCAGCCAACAGATTTTGAACACTGAAGCTTTCTTT. Its protein product is CASSQQILNTEAFF.

The chain is built from TRBV9 and TRBJ2-4, with D unresolved. Germline values: CDR1 SGDLS, CDR2 YYNGEE. V lost 0 bases to trimming and J lost 2 bases, with 9 bases between them. The CDR3 runs to 15 residues. This CDR3 reads CASSVGAGTKNIQYF. CDR3 nucleotide sequence: TGTGCCAGCAGCGTAGGAGCAGGTACCAAAAACATTCAGTACTTC.

This sequence joins TRBV7-9 and TRBJ1-2; no definite D call. The ends were cut back, 5 bases at V and 8 bases at J, with 15 bases in the middle. Germline lookup yields CDR1 SEHNR and CDR2 FQNEAQ (reference sequence). The CDR3 spans 13 residues. This CDR3 reads CASSLTASGGYTF. CDR3 sequence (DNA): TGTGCCAGCAGCCTTACTGCTTCGGGAGGCTACACCTTC.

J is TRBJ2-1 and V is TRBV7-6; D may be TRBD2 (6 bases). Germline CDR1 SGHVS, CDR2 FNYEAQ. Trimming stripped 8 bases from V and 8 bases from J, with 19 bases between. The CDR3 spans 14 residues. This CDR3 reads CASALLASGDEQFF. The CDR3 bases are TGTGCCAGCGCTTTACTAGCCTCCGGCGATGAGCAGTTCTTC.

This clone was picked up a small number of times. This sequence joins TRBV27 and TRBJ2-7, with 8 bases lining up with TRBD2. V lost 5 bases to trimming and J lost 5 bases; unmatched junction nucleotides: 5. The CDR3 is 13 residues long. Germline values: CDR1 MNHEY, CDR2 SMNVEV (reference sequence). CDR3 region: CASSGGGSNEQYF. Here the CDR3 DNA reads TGTGCCAGCAGTGGCGGGGGGAGCAACGAGCAGTACTTC.

CDR3 DNA sequence: TGTGCCAGCAGCGGGGGGGATACTAACCAAGAGACCCAGTACTTC. Encoded protein: CASSGGDTNQETQYF. V is TRBV5-4 and J is TRBJ2-5, with 7 bases matching TRBD2. The junction had 6 bases not matched to a gene; V was cut back by 4 bases and J by 0 bases. CDR1 is SGHNT and CDR2 is YYREEE in the germline V gene (reference sequence). There are 15 residues in the CDR3.

The chain joins TRBV18 to TRBJ1-2; possibly TRBD1 for D (6 bases). CDR3 length: 16 amino acids. Germline CDR1 KGHSH, CDR2 LQKENI. Trimming took 2 bases from V and 5 from J, leaving 18 bases between them. CDR3 in amino acids: CASSPTGQTSIYGYTF. The CDR3 DNA sequence: TGTGCCAGCTCACCAACAGGACAGACCTCTATTTATGGCTACACCTTC.

The V call is TRBV2, the J call TRBJ1-2, with D perhaps matching TRBD1 (5 bases). The V end was cut by 6 bases, the J end by 0 bases, with 14 bases between. Germline V CDR1 and CDR2: SNHLY, FYNNEI. This CDR3 is 15 amino acids long. The CDR3 sequence is CASSPLQGPNYGYTF. The CDR3, as DNA: TGTGCCAGCAGCCCACTTCAGGGTCCTAACTATGGCTACACCTTC. The entire variable domain, with the rest obtained from reference TRBV2 and TRBJ1-2, is as follows: EPEVTQTPSHQVTQMGQEVILRCVPISNHLYFYWYRQILGQKVEFLVSFYNNEISEKSEIFDDQFSVERPDGSNFTLKIRSTKLEDSAMYFCASSPLQGPNYGYTFGSGTRLTVV.

This clone is a singleton in its sample. This chain uses TRBV27 with TRBJ2-5, with 7 bases matching TRBD1. The CDR3 length is 13 residues. V was pared by 6 bases and J by 3 bases, with 4 bases of the junction left unmatched. Germline CDR1 is MNHEY and CDR2 is SMNVEV (reference sequence). The DNA of the CDR3 is TGTGCCAGCAGAAGGCAGGGGGAAGAGACCCAGTACTTC. It is translated as CASRRQGEETQYF.

The rearrangement joins TRBV27 to TRBJ2-7, with 12 bases that match TRBD2. In germline, CDR1 is MNHEY, CDR2 SMNVEV (reference sequence). The CDR3 loop spans 19 amino acids. J was trimmed by 2 bases and V by 5 bases; bases with no gene match: 16. The CDR3 coding sequence is TGTGCCAGCAGTCCCTCACCCCTGGGGCTAGCGGGGGGGCCCTACGAGCAGTACTTC. Its protein is CASSPSPLGLAGGPYEQYF.

The V call is TRBV5-5, the J call TRBJ1-2; 8 bases are shared with TRBD1. Losses at the gene ends were 4 bases for V and 4 bases for J; bases not matched to a gene: 6. Per the germline V gene, CDR1 is SGHKS and CDR2 is YYEKEE (reference sequence). The length of the CDR3 is 14 residues. This CDR3 reads CASSPNTGGYGYTF. The DNA for the CDR3 is TGTGCCAGCAGCCCGAATACAGGGGGCTATGGCTACACCTTC.

The rearrangement joins TRBV18 to TRBJ1-1, with 8 bases lining up with TRBD1. Germline lookup yields CDR1 KGHSH and CDR2 LQKENI. This CDR3 region has 15 residues. The trim removed 2 bases at V and 7 bases at J, leaving 9 bases unmatched. CDR3 region: CASSPDILTGGEAFF. DNA for the CDR3: TGTGCCAGCTCACCAGATATTCTTACAGGGGGTGAAGCTTTCTTT. Drawing the rest from reference TRBV18 and TRBJ1-1, the complete variable domain is NAGVMQNPRHLVRRRGQEARLRCSPMKGHSHVYWYRQLPEEGLKFMVYLQKENIIDESGMPKERFSAEFPKEGPSILRIQQVVRGDSAAYFCASSPDILTGGEAFFGQGTRLTVV.

The chain joins TRBV30 to TRBJ1-6; possibly TRBD1 for D (6 bases). The CDR3 runs to 13 residues. Germline V gene data show CDR1 as GTSNPN and CDR2 as SVGIG (reference sequence). V was trimmed by 3 bases and J by 9 bases, leaving 12 bases between them. In nucleotides, the CDR3 is TGTGCCTGGAGCAGCAGGGGACGTTCACCCCTCCACTTT. Translated: CAWSSRGRSPLHF.

This chain connects TRBV7-8 to TRBJ1-2; 11 bases line up with TRBD1. With 2 bases clipped from V and 8 bases from J, the junction kept 7 bases outside the gene matches. Per the germline V gene, CDR1 is SGHVS and CDR2 is FQNEAQ. The CDR3 runs 15 residues. This CDR3 reads CASSLIPGQGGGYTF. Written as DNA, the CDR3 is TGTGCCAGCAGCTTAATACCGGGACAGGGGGGCGGCTACACCTTC.

The chain is built from TRBV2 and TRBJ1-6; 10 bases match TRBD1. Germline V gene sequence: CDR1 SNHLY, CDR2 FYNNEI. The CDR3 extends over 15 amino acids. Trimming at V came to 10 bases and at J to 8 bases, leaving 11 bases not matched to a gene. The CDR3 is CATRRDRGKDSPLHF. CDR3 nucleotide sequence: TGTGCCACCCGCCGGGACAGGGGTAAGGATTCACCCCTCCACTTT.

V usage is TRBV6-6 and J usage is TRBJ1-1, with D possibly matching TRBD1 (5 bases). Germline V gene data show CDR1 as MNHNY and CDR2 as SVGAGI (reference sequence). The CDR3 spans 15 residues. Between the trimmed V and J ends, which lost 5 bases and 3 bases, there was a span of 16 bases. The CDR3 sequence: CASSGGGKEHTEAFF. The CDR3 nucleotides read TGTGCCAGCAGTGGGGGAGGGAAAGAACACACTGAAGCTTTCTTT.

The rearrangement uses TRBV25-1 and TRBJ1-1; 8 bases line up with TRBD1. This CDR3 has 15 residues. The junction had 12 bases not matched to a gene; V was cut back by 1 base and J by 11 bases. Germline CDR1 MGHDK, CDR2 SYGVNS. In DNA, the CDR3 is TGTGCCAGCAGTGAATTGGTGGACAGGGTGTCTGGGGCTTTCTTT. It translates to CASSELVDRVSGAFF.

This clone came up a few times. The chain couples TRBV19 to TRBJ1-1, with 7 bases lining up with TRBD1. With 6 bases clipped from V and 6 bases from J, the junction kept 7 bases outside the gene matches. This CDR3 comprises 13 residues. Germline V gives CDR1 LNHDA, CDR2 SQIVND (reference sequence). This CDR3 is CASSHTGASEAFF. The DNA of the CDR3 is TGTGCCAGTAGCCATACAGGGGCTTCTGAAGCTTTCTTT.

This clone occurred a few times. V usage is TRBV4-1 and J usage is TRBJ1-1; no definite D call. V shed 1 base and J shed 6 bases, with 12 bases lying between them. The CDR3 is 14 amino acids. In germline, CDR1 is MGHRA, CDR2 YSYEKL. CDR3 DNA: TGCGCCAGCAGCCAAGTCGGTAATGTGGCTGAAGCTTTCTTT. It encodes CASSQVGNVAEAFF.

The CDR3 DNA reads as TGTGCCTGGAGTTTCTCAGGGGTCAATGAAAAACTGTTTTTT. The encoded protein is CAWSFSGVNEKLFF. The chain recombines TRBV30 with TRBJ1-4; D is perhaps TRBD1 (6 bases). The CDR3 is made up of 14 amino acids. Per the germline V gene, CDR1 is GTSNPN and CDR2 is SVGIG (reference sequence). V gave up 2 bases and J gave up 5 bases, with 12 bases separating them.

The genes are TRBV5-1 and TRBJ2-1; TRBD2 aligns across 7 bases. With 3 bases clipped from V and 0 bases from J, the junction kept 12 bases outside the gene matches. Germline CDR1 is SGHRS and CDR2 is YFSETQ. The CDR3 covers 18 residues. Here the CDR3 DNA reads TGCGCCAGCAGCTCAGACGTTGCGGGAGCGAGCTCCTACAATGAGCAGTTCTTC. It specifies CASSSDVAGASSYNEQFF. The entire variable domain, with the rest obtained from reference TRBV5-1 and TRBJ2-1, is as follows: KAGVTQTPRYLIKTRGQQVTLSCSPISGHRSVSWYQQTPGQGLQFLFEYFSETQRNKGNFPGRFSGRQFSNSRSEMNVSTLELGDSALYLCASSSDVAGASSYNEQFFGPGTRLTVL.

The chain has TRBV19 and TRBJ1-1, with D unresolved. The CDR3 covers 13 residues. V gave up 7 bases and J gave up 1 base, with 10 bases separating them. Looked up from germline, CDR1 is LNHDA and CDR2 is SQIVND (reference sequence). The chain's CDR3 is CASIRTRNTEAFF. CDR3 sequence (DNA): TGTGCCAGTATACGAACGCGGAACACTGAAGCTTTCTTT.

The chain has TRBV5-6 and TRBJ1-2; D ambiguous. V was pared by 4 bases and J by 6 bases, with 16 bases between. From germline, CDR1 is SGHDT and CDR2 YYEEEE. This CDR3 region has 14 residues. The CDR3 DNA reads as TGTGCCAGCAGCCTGTGGCCGTCTGCGGATGGCTACACCTTC. This codes for CASSLWPSADGYTF.

Remarks on this clone: One end of the junction does not line up with germline, which may come from a read error. The chain employs TRBV7-3 and TRBJ2-6, with TRBD1 as a possible D gene (5 bases). Per germline, CDR1 SGHTA and CDR2 FQGTGA. The length of the CDR3 is 15 residues. The CDR3 region is CASSLSGSGANGLTF. Written as DNA, the CDR3 is TGTGCCAGCAGCTTAAGTGGCTCTGGGGCCAACGGCCTGACTTTC.

The chain employs TRBV7-2 and TRBJ2-5; 8 nucleotides line up with TRBD2. The germline gives CDR1 SGHTA, CDR2 FQGNSA. Unmatched junction bases numbered 6, after V lost 2 bases and J lost 4 bases. The CDR3 runs 15 residues. The CDR3, as DNA: TGTGCCAGCAGCTTACGGGAGGGTCGGGGAGAGACCCAGTACTTC. Protein: CASSLREGRGETQYF.

V gene TRBV9 combines with J gene TRBJ2-5; a possible D gene is TRBD2 (7 bases). V was pared by 0 bases and J by 3 bases, with 18 bases between. The V gene's germline CDR1 is SGDLS and CDR2 YYNGEE. CDR3 length equals 17 residues. The CDR3, as DNA: TGTGCCAGCAGCGTAGGGGGGGCTAGCGGAGCCGAAGAGACCCAGTACTTC. Residues: CASSVGGASGAEETQYF.